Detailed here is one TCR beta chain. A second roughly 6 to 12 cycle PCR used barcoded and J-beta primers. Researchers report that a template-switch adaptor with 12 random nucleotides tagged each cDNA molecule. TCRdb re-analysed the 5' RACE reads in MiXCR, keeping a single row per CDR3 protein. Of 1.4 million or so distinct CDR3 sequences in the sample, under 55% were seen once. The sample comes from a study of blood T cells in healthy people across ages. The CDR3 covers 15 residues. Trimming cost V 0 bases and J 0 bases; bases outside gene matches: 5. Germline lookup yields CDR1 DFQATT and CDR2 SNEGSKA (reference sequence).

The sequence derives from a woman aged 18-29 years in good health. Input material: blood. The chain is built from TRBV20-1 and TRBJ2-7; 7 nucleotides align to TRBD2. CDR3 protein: CSARDGRESSYEQYF. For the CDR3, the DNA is TGCAGTGCTAGAGATGGGCGGGAGAGCTCCTACGAGCAGTACTTC.